The entry below gives a single T cell receptor (beta chain) sequence along with its context. Its specificity is not known. Data came from immunoSEQ multiplex PCR; TCRdb stores just in-frame clones and leaves some out. In the table there are hundreds of thousands of clones, roughly 90% of which are singletons. The sample is drawn from a study of Ad26.COV2.S vaccination and SARS-CoV-2 variants. On the study more broadly: Ad26.COV2.S given intramuscularly, once or twice 56 days apart.

Study-level findings and limits: With respect to non-spike TCR breadth, vaccine and placebo recipients were similar. Total responses of T cells may have been underestimated by the analyses of TCR breadth and depth. Once vaccination had occurred, spike-specific CD8+ and CD4+ T cell responses reportedly showed substantial breadth.

Treatment indicated: some 19 received Ad26.COV2.S at low or high dose, single or two shots; about 5 received placebo; per-sample allocation not given. Each sample was drawn 63 days after the first injection (of vaccine or placebo). The TCR comes from a person aged 18-65 years who received the Ad26.COV2.S COVID-19 vaccine or a placebo. The sample consisted of peripheral blood, taken in a trial of Ad26.COV2.S vaccine versus placebo.

CDR3 sequence (DNA): TGTGCCAGCAGTGATAGGGACAGGGGATTCCAGCCCCAGCATTTT. Translating it yields CASSDRDRGFQPQHF. The chain has TRBV2 and TRBJ1-5; 10 bases line up with TRBD1. The trim removed 3 bases at V and 7 bases at J, leaving 6 bases unmatched. This CDR3 region has 15 residues. Germline-derived CDR1 and CDR2 are SNHLY and FYNNEI.